This entry lists 2 T cell receptor beta chains sequenced from one sample in a study of response to subunit inactivated influenza vaccine. One entry per CDR3 protein results from TCRdb running MiXCR on the RT-PCR reads. The top ten clones hold approximately 10% of a sample with a few hundred thousand distinct CDR3 sequences, around 15% of them seen once. The source material was PBMCs from blood, sampled less than 13 days after vaccination. These receptors came from a man between 50 and 59 years old who received an inactivated influenza vaccine.

This chain links TRBV5-6 with TRBJ2-1, with D perhaps TRBD2 (6 bases). Trimming cost V 1 base and J 3 bases, with 11 bases left between them. The CDR3 runs to 15 residues. The germline CDR1 and CDR2 sequences are SGHDT and YYEEEE. CDR3 DNA sequence: TGTGCCAGCAGCTTGTCACTAGCCATCTACAATGAGCAGTTCTTC. This translates into CASSLSLAIYNEQFF.

The V gene is TRBV28, the J gene TRBJ2-2, with a tentative D call TRBD2 (5 bases). Germline CDR1 is MDHEN and CDR2 is SYDVKM. Between the trimmed V and J ends, which lost 3 bases and 3 bases, there was a span of 8 bases. This CDR3 region has 14 residues. DNA of the CDR3: TGTGCCAGCAGTTTCGGGGATGACACCGGGGAGCTGTTTTTT. Amino acid sequence: CASSFGDDTGELFF.